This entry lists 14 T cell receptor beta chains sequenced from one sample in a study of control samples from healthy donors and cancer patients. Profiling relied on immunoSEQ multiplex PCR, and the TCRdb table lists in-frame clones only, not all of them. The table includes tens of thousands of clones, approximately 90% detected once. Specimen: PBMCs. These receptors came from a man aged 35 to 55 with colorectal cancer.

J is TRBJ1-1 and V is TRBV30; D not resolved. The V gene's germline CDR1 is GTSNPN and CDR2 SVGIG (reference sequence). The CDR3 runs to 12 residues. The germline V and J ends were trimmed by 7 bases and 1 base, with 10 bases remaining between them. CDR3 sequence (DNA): TGTGCCTTCTCGTACGGGAACACTGAAGCTTTCTTT. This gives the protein CAFSYGNTEAFF.

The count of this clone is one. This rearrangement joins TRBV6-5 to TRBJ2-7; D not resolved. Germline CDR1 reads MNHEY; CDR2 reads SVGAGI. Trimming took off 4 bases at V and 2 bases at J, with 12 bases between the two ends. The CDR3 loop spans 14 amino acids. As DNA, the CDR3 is TGTGCCAGCAGTTTCTGGCAGACGACCTACGAGCAGTACTTC. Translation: CASSFWQTTYEQYF.

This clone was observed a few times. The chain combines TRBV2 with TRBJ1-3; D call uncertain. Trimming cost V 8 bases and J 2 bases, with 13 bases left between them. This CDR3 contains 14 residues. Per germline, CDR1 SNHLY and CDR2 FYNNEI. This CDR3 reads CASYGSETGNTIYF. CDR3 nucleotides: TGTGCCAGCTACGGATCAGAAACTGGAAACACCATATATTTT.

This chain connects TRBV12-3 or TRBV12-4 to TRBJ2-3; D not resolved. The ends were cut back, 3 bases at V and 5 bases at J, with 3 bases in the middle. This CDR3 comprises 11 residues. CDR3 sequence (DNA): TGTGCCAGCAGTTTCTTAGATACGCAGTATTTT. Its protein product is CASSFLDTQYF.

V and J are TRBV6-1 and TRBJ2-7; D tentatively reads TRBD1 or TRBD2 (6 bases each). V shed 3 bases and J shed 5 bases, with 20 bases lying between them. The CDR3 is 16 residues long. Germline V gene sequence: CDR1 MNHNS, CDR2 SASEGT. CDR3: CASSERPQGRIDEQYF. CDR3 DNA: TGTGCCAGCAGTGAGCGGCCCCAGGGGAGGATCGACGAGCAGTACTTC.

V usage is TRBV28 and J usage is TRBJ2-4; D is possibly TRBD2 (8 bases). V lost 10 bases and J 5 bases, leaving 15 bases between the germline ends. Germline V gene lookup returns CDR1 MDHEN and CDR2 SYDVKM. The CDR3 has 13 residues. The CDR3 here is CATRGGTENIQYF. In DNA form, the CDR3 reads TGTGCCACCCGGGGGGGGACAGAAAACATTCAGTACTTC.

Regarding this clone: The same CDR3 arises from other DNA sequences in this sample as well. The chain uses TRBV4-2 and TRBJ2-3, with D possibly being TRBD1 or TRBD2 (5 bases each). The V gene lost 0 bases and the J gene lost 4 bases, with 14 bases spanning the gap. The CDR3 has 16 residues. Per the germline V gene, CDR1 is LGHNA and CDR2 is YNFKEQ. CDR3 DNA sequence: TGTGCCAGCAGCCAAGATCCCACTAGGGGAGCAGATACGCAGTATTTT. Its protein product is CASSQDPTRGADTQYF.

CDR3 coding DNA: TGTGCCAGCAGCTTTCAAGCGGGAGCCGTCGACGAGCAGTACTTC. Its protein is CASSFQAGAVDEQYF. V is TRBV7-2 and J is TRBJ2-7; 8 bases fit TRBD2. The CDR3 contains 15 residues. The germline CDR1 and CDR2 sequences are SGHTA and FQGNSA. After removal of 3 bases from V and 5 bases from J, the junction contained 9 bases not matched to a gene.

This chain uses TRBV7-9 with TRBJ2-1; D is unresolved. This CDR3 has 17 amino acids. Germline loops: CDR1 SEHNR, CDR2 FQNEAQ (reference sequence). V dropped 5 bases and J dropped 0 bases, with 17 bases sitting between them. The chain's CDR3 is CASSPGGALSSYNEQFF. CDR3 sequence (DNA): TGTGCCAGCAGCCCTGGCGGTGCCCTCAGCTCCTACAATGAGCAGTTCTTC. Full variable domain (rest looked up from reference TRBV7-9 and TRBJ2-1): DTGVSQNPRHKITKRGQNVTFRCDPISEHNRLYWYRQTLGQGPEFLTYFQNEAQLEKSRLLSDRFSAERPKGSFSTLEIQRTEQGDSAMYLCASSPGGALSSYNEQFFGPGTRLTVL.

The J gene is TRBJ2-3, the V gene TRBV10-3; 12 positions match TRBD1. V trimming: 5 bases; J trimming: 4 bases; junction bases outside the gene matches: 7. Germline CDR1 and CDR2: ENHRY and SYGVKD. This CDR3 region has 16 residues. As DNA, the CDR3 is TGTGCCATCAGTACCGGGACAGGGGGCAGGGCAGATACGCAGTATTTT. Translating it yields CAISTGTGGRADTQYF.

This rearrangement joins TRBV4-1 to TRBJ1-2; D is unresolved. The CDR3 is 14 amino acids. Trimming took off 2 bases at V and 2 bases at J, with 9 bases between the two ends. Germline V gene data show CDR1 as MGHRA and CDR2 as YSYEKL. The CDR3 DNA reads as TGCGCCAGCAGCCAACCGCTCGAGAACTATGGCTACACCTTC. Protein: CASSQPLENYGYTF.

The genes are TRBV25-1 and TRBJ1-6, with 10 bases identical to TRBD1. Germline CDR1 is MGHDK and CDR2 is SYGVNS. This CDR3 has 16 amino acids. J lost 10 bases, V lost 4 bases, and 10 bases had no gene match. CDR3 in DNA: TGTGCCAGCAGTGCCTTAGGACAGGGGGTTCCATCACCCCTCCACTTT. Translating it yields CASSALGQGVPSPLHF.

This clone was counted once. The CDR3 loop is CASSQGTGVDTEAFF. The CDR3 DNA is TGTGCCAGCAGCCAAGGGACAGGGGTGGACACTGAAGCTTTCTTT. V usage is TRBV3-1 (or the pseudogene TRBV3-2) and J usage is TRBJ1-1; TRBD1 matches 9 bases. Trimming cost V 1 base and J 3 bases; bases outside gene matches: 3. CDR1 is LGHDT, CDR2 YNNKEL, per germline (reference sequence). There are 15 residues in the CDR3.

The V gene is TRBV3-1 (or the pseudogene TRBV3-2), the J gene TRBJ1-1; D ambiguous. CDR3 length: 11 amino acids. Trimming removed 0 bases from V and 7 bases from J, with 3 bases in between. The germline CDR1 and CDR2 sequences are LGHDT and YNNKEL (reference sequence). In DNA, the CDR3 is TGTGCCAGCAGCCAAGAACGTGAAGCTTTCTTT. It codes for CASSQEREAFF.